A single sample is the source of the 24 T cell receptor beta chains below, sequenced in a study of cytomegalovirus exposure and HLA in healthy donors. 13 Jbeta primers and 60 Vbeta primers were used for the PCR. The repertoire was sequenced with immunoSEQ multiplex PCR; TCRdb's copy has only in-frame clones and lacks some. The data show approximately 170,000 clones, with around three quarters seen just once and about 2% held by the top ten. Material for sequencing was PBMCs. These receptors all come from a woman younger than 45 in good health and CMV-seropositive.

This chain uses TRBV4-1 with TRBJ1-2, with D hard to call. Per the germline V gene, CDR1 is MGHRA and CDR2 is YSYEKL. V dropped 0 bases and J dropped 4 bases, with 6 bases sitting between them. The CDR3 sequence is 13 residues long. Written as DNA, the CDR3 is TGCGCCAGCAGCCAAGACAGAAGCTATGGCTACACCTTC. It codes for CASSQDRSYGYTF.

This chain joins TRBV30 and TRBJ1-6; D is possibly TRBD1 (6 bases). With 2 bases removed from V and 6 bases from J, the gap between germline ends came to 11 bases. The CDR3 loop spans 14 amino acids. Germline values: CDR1 GTSNPN, CDR2 SVGIG (reference sequence). The CDR3 spells CAWSLGQINSPLHF. CDR3 nucleotides: TGTGCCTGGAGTCTAGGACAGATTAATTCACCCCTCCACTTT.

The chain links TRBV7-7 to TRBJ1-2; D gene ambiguous. With 1 base removed from V and 5 bases from J, the gap between germline ends came to 11 bases. The germline gives CDR1 SSHAT, CDR2 FNYEAQ (reference sequence). The CDR3 length is 14 residues. CDR3 sequence: CASSLVAVRYGYTF. The CDR3 DNA reads TGTGCCAGCAGCTTAGTGGCGGTCCGATATGGCTACACCTTC.

The V and J genes are TRBV2 and TRBJ1-4; 7 bases agree with TRBD1. CDR3 length: 15 residues. With 6 bases clipped from V and 8 bases from J, the junction kept 12 bases outside the gene matches. CDR1 is SNHLY, CDR2 FYNNEI, per germline. CDR3 bases: TGTGCCAGCAGGGCGCGGACAGGTAGTAACGAAAAACTGTTTTTT. Protein product: CASRARTGSNEKLFF.

The chain employs TRBV27 and TRBJ1-2; tentative D call: TRBD1 (6 bases). There are 15 residues in the CDR3. Trimming cost V 6 bases and J 1 base, with 15 bases left between them. CDR1 and CDR2 from the germline V gene are MNHEY and SMNVEV (reference sequence). CDR3 nucleotides: TGTGCCAGCAGCCAGCCTGGGGGCGGTAACTATGGCTACACCTTC. Protein: CASSQPGGGNYGYTF.

The chain recombines TRBV6-5 with TRBJ2-5; D perhaps matches TRBD2 (5 bases). Germline V lookup: CDR1 MNHEY, CDR2 SVGAGI. V gave up 4 bases and J gave up 7 bases, with 13 bases separating them. CDR3 length: 13 amino acids. The CDR3 reads CASSLLERGTQYF. CDR3 nucleotides: TGTGCCAGCAGTTTACTAGAACGGGGGACCCAGTACTTC.

The V gene is TRBV7-9, the J gene TRBJ1-1; D remains ambiguous. V was pared by 1 base and J by 10 bases, with 13 bases between. This CDR3 is built from 13 residues. From germline, CDR1 is SEHNR and CDR2 FQNEAQ (reference sequence). The CDR3 nucleotides read TGTGCCAGCAGCTTAGAATCGGGAGCCGGAGCTTTCTTT. The encoded protein is CASSLESGAGAFF.

The genes are TRBV7-9 and TRBJ1-2; 7 bases map to TRBD1. The V and J ends lost 5 bases and 5 bases, in that order; junction bases with no gene match: 5. Germline CDR1 and CDR2: SEHNR and FQNEAQ (reference sequence). The CDR3 sequence is 13 residues long. The CDR3 reads CASSPGTDYGYTF. CDR3 DNA: TGTGCCAGCAGCCCTGGGACAGATTATGGCTACACCTTC.

The chain couples TRBV5-6 to TRBJ2-2; D is unresolved. V lost 1 base to trimming and J lost 6 bases, with 7 bases between them. There are 13 residues in the CDR3. Germline CDR1 SGHDT, CDR2 YYEEEE. The CDR3 here is CASSLTGPGELFF. CDR3 coding DNA: TGTGCCAGCAGCTTGACGGGTCCCGGGGAGCTGTTTTTT.

This chain joins TRBV19 and TRBJ2-2; D remains unclear. There are 13 residues in the CDR3. Germline CDR1 reads LNHDA; CDR2 reads SQIVND (reference sequence). Trimming left V 10 bases short and J 0 bases short, with 9 bases between. CDR3 residues: CATEQSNTGELFF. The CDR3 DNA sequence: TGTGCCACCGAACAGTCGAACACCGGGGAGCTGTTTTTT. Based on the CDR3 plus reference TRBV19 and TRBJ2-2, the full variable domain is DGGITQSPKYLFRKEGQNVTLSCEQNLNHDAMYWYRQDPGQGLRLIYYSQIVNDFQKGDIAEGYSVSREKKESFPLTVTSAQKNPTAFYLCATEQSNTGELFFGEGSRLTVL.

V and J are TRBV18 and TRBJ1-1; TRBD1 matches at 7 bases. The CDR3 sequence is 16 residues long. The V segment lost 4 bases and the J segment 0 bases; nucleotides outside the gene matches: 8. Per the germline V gene, CDR1 is KGHSH and CDR2 is LQKENI. CDR3 residues: CASSQSGTAMNTEAFF. In DNA, the CDR3 is TGTGCCAGCTCACAAAGTGGGACAGCCATGAACACTGAAGCTTTCTTT.

The rearrangement uses TRBV5-1 and TRBJ1-1, with 8 positions matching TRBD1. Germline-derived CDR1 and CDR2 are SGHRS and YFSETQ. This CDR3 region has 16 residues. V dropped 3 bases and J dropped 1; count of bases not matched to a gene: 8. DNA of the CDR3: TGCGCCAGCAGCTGGGTATCAGGGGGCGGGAACACTGAAGCTTTCTTT. Protein: CASSWVSGGGNTEAFF.

The J gene is TRBJ2-5, the V gene TRBV9; 8 bases map to TRBD2. The CDR3 sequence is 15 residues long. Per germline, CDR1 SGDLS and CDR2 YYNGEE. Trimming cost V 2 bases and J 5 bases; bases outside gene matches: 8. DNA for the CDR3: TGTGCCAGCAGCGTCGGGAGGGGGGTTCGGGAGACCCAGTACTTC. The encoded protein is CASSVGRGVRETQYF.

The chain links TRBV14 to TRBJ2-1, with TRBD2 matching over 10 bases. The V and J ends lost 4 bases and 2 bases, in that order; junction bases with no gene match: 2. The CDR3 consists of 15 residues. Germline CDR1 SGHDN, CDR2 FVKESK. In nucleotides, the CDR3 is TGTGCCAGCAGCCGGACTAGCGGTACCTACAATGAGCAGTTCTTC. Translation: CASSRTSGTYNEQFF.

The chain joins TRBV5-4 to TRBJ2-3; TRBD2 matches 11 bases. The length of the CDR3 is 15 residues. Germline CDR1 and CDR2: SGHNT and YYREEE (reference sequence). V shed 1 base, J shed 4 bases, and the junction held 2 bases outside the gene matches. CDR3 sequence: CASSLQLAGADTQYF. In DNA, the CDR3 is TGTGCCAGCAGCTTGCAACTAGCGGGAGCAGATACGCAGTATTTT. Full variable domain (remainder filled in from reference TRBV5-4 and TRBJ2-3): ETGVTQSPTHLIKTRGQQVTLRCSSQSGHNTVSWYQQALGQGPQFIFQYYREEENGRGNFPPRFSGLQFPNYSSELNVNALELDDSALYLCASSLQLAGADTQYFGPGTRLTVL.

Points on this clone: At one boundary the junction diverges from the germline segment, which might be a read error. V gene TRBV19 combines with J gene TRBJ2-1, with TRBD2 identical over 7 bases. Germline V gives CDR1 LNHDA, CDR2 SQIVND (reference sequence). The CDR3 is made up of 12 amino acids. CDR3: CASTGDYDEQFF. For the CDR3, the DNA is TGTGCCAGTACGGGGGACTACGATGAGCAGTTCTTC. The full variable domain, rest sourced from reference TRBV19 and TRBJ2-1, is DGGITQSPKYLFRKEGQNVTLSCEQNLNHDAMYWYRQDPGQGLRLIYYSQIVNDFQKGDIAEGYSVSREKKESFPLTVTSAQKNPTAFYLCASTGDYDEQFFGPGTRLTVL.

This chain joins TRBV2 and TRBJ2-6; D remains unclear. Deletions cut 6 bases from V and 0 bases from J, with 6 bases between. This CDR3 has 14 amino acids. Germline CDR1 SNHLY, CDR2 FYNNEI. The CDR3 nucleotides read TGTGCCAGCAGGGCTTACTCTGGGGCCAACGTCCTGACTTTC. Translated: CASRAYSGANVLTF.

A note on this clone: At one end, the junction sequence differs from germline, possibly due to a read error. Different DNA sequences within this sample yield the same CDR3. The chain couples TRBV13 to TRBJ1-1; 8 bases line up with TRBD1. Germline CDR1 PRHDT, CDR2 FYEKMQ (reference sequence). This CDR3 has 13 residues. CDR3 protein: CASSRTGTTEAFF. CDR3 in DNA: TGCGCCAGCAGCCGGACAGGGACCACTGAAGCTTTCTTT.

V is TRBV10-1 and J is TRBJ1-4, with a weak D call TRBD1 (5 bases). V lost 5 bases to trimming and J lost 3 bases, with 10 bases between them. The CDR3 length is 14 residues. The germline CDR1 and CDR2 sequences are WNHNN and SYGVQD (reference sequence). CDR3 residues: CASSSGGANEKLFF. CDR3 sequence (DNA): TGCGCCAGCAGTTCCGGGGGGGCTAATGAAAAACTGTTTTTT.

This chain joins TRBV2 and TRBJ1-1; D remains ambiguous. The CDR3 covers 14 residues. V was shortened by 6 bases and J by 5 bases, with 16 bases between the two germline ends. Germline V gene sequence: CDR1 SNHLY, CDR2 FYNNEI. CDR3 protein: CASRARTSGTEAFF. The DNA of the CDR3 is TGTGCCAGCAGGGCCCGGACGTCGGGGACTGAAGCTTTCTTT.

J is TRBJ2-1 and V is TRBV25-1; 7 bases fit TRBD1. CDR3 length: 16 amino acids. Per the germline V gene, CDR1 is MGHDK and CDR2 is SYGVNS. V was pared by 5 bases and J by 4 bases, with 11 bases of the junction left unmatched. The CDR3 DNA reads as TGTGCCAGCAGTCCCACAGGGGCAAGACGGTACAATGAGCAGTTCTTC. This gives the protein CASSPTGARRYNEQFF.

About this clone itself: Likely a read error: the CDR3 ends without its conserved phenylalanine or tryptophan. Because the CDR3's place on the DNA is in doubt, the DNA is left out and the CDR3 is given as listed by TCRdb. This rearrangement joins TRBV6-6 to TRBJ1-2; the table gives TRBD1 as D, unverified against the DNA. The CDR3 has 13 amino acids, counting both end residues. CDR1 MNHNY and CDR2 SVGAGI come from the germline V gene (reference sequence). The CDR3 region is CASSYESGTGSYI.

This chain uses TRBV9 with TRBJ2-7, with D maybe TRBD1 (6 bases). The V and J ends lost 2 bases and 2 bases respectively, with 20 bases between them. Germline loops: CDR1 SGDLS, CDR2 YYNGEE. This CDR3 contains 17 residues. The CDR3 sequence: CASSVSAGTTMPYEQYF. In DNA, the CDR3 is TGTGCCAGCAGCGTCAGTGCCGGGACAACGATGCCCTACGAGCAGTACTTC.

The chain couples TRBV4-3 to TRBJ2-2, with TRBD2 identical over 8 bases. With V trimmed by 2 bases and J by 6 bases, 8 bases remained unmatched. CDR1 LGHNA and CDR2 YSLEER come from the germline V gene. This CDR3 region has 16 residues. The chain's CDR3 is CASSQLVAGWAGELFF. The CDR3 DNA reads as TGCGCCAGCAGCCAACTTGTAGCGGGGTGGGCCGGGGAGCTGTTTTTT.